These 8 T cell receptor beta chains were all obtained from the same sample, sequenced in a study of blood T cell repertoires in COVID-19. The protocol was immunoSEQ multiplex PCR, while the TCRdb copy is restricted to in-frame clones and leaves out a portion. The sample has under 300,000 clones, around 80% seen once. Sequenced sample: peripheral blood. Receptors were obtained from a man of 80 years or more with acute or convalescent COVID-19.

J is TRBJ1-1 and V is TRBV7-7; TRBD1 matches at 7 bases. Unmatched junction bases numbered 9, after V lost 5 bases and J lost 0 bases. The germline CDR1 and CDR2 sequences are SSHAT and FNYEAQ (reference sequence). CDR3 size: 16 residues. This CDR3 is CASSPLLGQVNTEAFF. Here the CDR3 DNA reads TGTGCCAGCAGCCCACTTCTTGGACAGGTGAACACTGAAGCTTTCTTT.

As DNA, the CDR3 is TGCGCCAGCAGCGCTGGCGTCGGTCAGGAGGCTAATGAGCAGTTCTTC. Protein product: CASSAGVGQEANEQFF. The genes are TRBV5-1 and TRBJ2-1; TRBD2 might be the D (5 bases). The length of the CDR3 is 16 residues. Germline V gene lookup returns CDR1 SGHRS and CDR2 YFSETQ. The V end was cut by 4 bases, the J end by 7 bases, with 21 bases between.

This clone is a singleton in its sample. V is TRBV28 and J is TRBJ1-1; D possibly corresponds to TRBD1 (5 bases). This CDR3 is 14 amino acids long. The V end lost 8 bases, the J end lost 6 bases, and 19 bases lay between the germline ends. Germline loops: CDR1 MDHEN, CDR2 SYDVKM. In nucleotides, the CDR3 is TGTGCCAGCGTAAATTACCCGGGGGACCCTGAAGCTTTCTTT. Translating it yields CASVNYPGDPEAFF.

This clone was counted between two and nine times. The chain uses TRBV12-5 and TRBJ2-5, with 10 positions matching TRBD1. CDR3 length equals 16 residues. The trim removed 0 bases at V and 1 base at J, leaving 2 bases unmatched. CDR1 is LGHNT, CDR2 FRNRAP, per germline. CDR3 in amino acids: CASGLVGTGVQETQYF. CDR3 nucleotide sequence: TGTGCTAGTGGTTTGGTGGGGACAGGGGTCCAAGAGACCCAGTACTTC.

The chain is built from TRBV19 and TRBJ2-7, with unresolved D. V gave up 1 base and J gave up 2 bases, with 12 bases separating them. The CDR3 has 15 residues. CDR1 is LNHDA and CDR2 is SQIVND in the germline V gene (reference sequence). The CDR3 here is CASSIGAGRTYEQYF. In nucleotides, the CDR3 is TGTGCCAGTAGTATAGGGGCCGGCCGGACCTACGAGCAGTACTTC.

The chain recombines TRBV20-1 with TRBJ1-1, with 7 bases identical to TRBD1. Trimming took 3 bases from V and 12 from J; bases not matched to a gene: 7. Germline assignment: CDR1 DFQATT and CDR2 SNEGSKA (reference sequence). The length of the CDR3 is 11 residues. In nucleotides, the CDR3 is TGCAGTGCTAGGGCCGGGGACAGCCCTTTCTTT. Amino acid sequence: CSARAGDSPFF.

J is TRBJ1-6 and V is TRBV4-1; TRBD1 might be the D (5 bases). The CDR3 sequence is 15 residues long. Germline V gives CDR1 MGHRA, CDR2 YSYEKL. The V end lost 0 bases, the J end lost 4 bases, and 7 bases lay between the germline ends. DNA of the CDR3: TGCGCCAGCAGCCAAGATCGACAGTATAATTCACCCCTCCACTTT. Its translation: CASSQDRQYNSPLHF.

The table lists this clone with a few counts. The chain joins TRBV5-1 to TRBJ1-2; D is unresolved. The V gene lost 1 base and the J gene lost 5 bases, with 18 bases spanning the gap. The CDR3 is made up of 16 amino acids. The germline V gene has CDR1 SGHRS and CDR2 YFSETQ. The CDR3 loop is CASSLSQIIPPYGYTF. In DNA form, the CDR3 reads TGCGCCAGCAGCTTGAGTCAGATTATTCCTCCTTATGGCTACACCTTC.